These T cell receptor beta chains were read from a single sample in a study of T cells in localized non-small cell lung cancer. Using immunoSEQ multiplex PCR, the repertoire was profiled, and TCRdb retains in-frame clones only, with some absent. The sample consists of about 83,000 clones, over 75% of them appearing once. The sample consisted of peripheral blood, taken before any cancer treatment. The receptor set was obtained from a female donor over 55 with stage I lung adenocarcinoma. CDR3s leave out the opening cysteine and the closing phenylalanine or tryptophan. D genes are given only for firm matches. Size is omitted from some rows. Given values are once, few, many or a class for expanded clones.

clone size	D gene	V gene	CDR3 length	J gene	CDR3 protein
-	-	TRBV28	14	TRBJ1-5	ASSNLRGSSNQPQH
-	-	TRBV5-4	12	TRBJ1-1	ASSLGTQNTEAF
-	-	TRBV19	12	TRBJ1-2	ASSPEVGDYGYT
-	-	TRBV2	13	TRBJ1-3	ASTQDGAWGNTIY
-	-	TRBV5-1	13	TRBJ2-3	ASSLANYGEDTQY
once	-	TRBV5-1	13	TRBJ1-6	ASSLGALGNSPLH
once	-	TRBV10-3	10	TRBJ2-7	AISESQDEQY
-	TRBD2	TRBV9	13	TRBJ2-6	ASEGRGTGANVLT
-	TRBD2	TRBV30	12	TRBJ2-4	AVEVAGGPNIQY
-	-	TRBV6-6	11	TRBJ2-2	ASSPPYTGELF
-	-	TRBV30	15	TRBJ1-4	AWSVPPHVRREEKLF
-	TRBD1	TRBV4-3	14	TRBJ2-4	ASSQGTGGNKNIQY
-	-	TRBV5-7	15	TRBJ1-1	ASTTPGMVIPNTEAF
-	TRBD1	TRBV19	12	TRBJ2-5	ASSIRGRGETQY
-	-	TRBV11-1	12	TRBJ1-2	ASSSMPGAYGYT
-	-	TRBV4-2	14	TRBJ2-2	ASSEKLAPNTGELF
-	TRBD1	TRBV6-1	13	TRBJ2-2	ASHRDRRNTGELF
-	-	TRBV5-1	11	TRBJ2-7	ASSLPPGIEQY
once	-	TRBV6-1	9	TRBJ2-5	ASRTGRTQY
-	-	TRBV11-2	14	TRBJ1-1	ASSSHPDGLNTEAF
-	-	TRBV2	13	TRBJ2-4	ASSEIRLAKNIQY
-	-	TRBV27	11	TRBJ2-1	ASSLRGGDEQF
many	-	TRBV9	12	TRBJ1-6	ASTLREFNSPLH